This TCR beta chain is drawn from a study of cytomegalovirus exposure and HLA in healthy donors. Both 60 Vbeta primers and 13 Jbeta primers went into the PCR. Using immunoSEQ multiplex PCR, the repertoire was profiled, and TCRdb retains in-frame clones only, with some absent. The sample spans just under 60,000 clones; the ten largest clones claim roughly 4%. V dropped 0 bases and J dropped 8 bases, with 16 bases sitting between them. In germline, CDR1 is MGHRA, CDR2 YSYEKL. CDR3 length equals 15 residues. Sequenced input: PBMCs. V and J are TRBV4-1 and TRBJ1-2; possible D gene TRBD1, 5 bases. This receptor was identified in a male donor in good health and CMV-seronegative. CDR3 region: CASSQDGTPSRGYTF. In DNA form, the CDR3 reads TGCGCCAGCAGCCAAGACGGGACTCCTTCTAGGGGCTACACCTTC.